Shown below are 12 T cell receptor beta chains from a single sample sequenced in a study of cytomegalovirus exposure and HLA in healthy donors. The PCR made use of 60 Vbeta and 13 Jbeta primers. Only in-frame clones appear in the TCRdb table, and some are missing; sequencing was by immunoSEQ multiplex PCR. The sample holds under 200,000 clones, about 70% seen once. The source material was PBMCs. The receptors originated from a woman aged 18-29 years in good health and CMV-seropositive.

The V and J genes are TRBV5-5 and TRBJ2-7, with 10 bases that match TRBD2. In germline, CDR1 is SGHKS, CDR2 YYEKEE (reference sequence). Trimming cost V 2 bases and J 6 bases; bases outside gene matches: 8. The CDR3 loop spans 15 amino acids. The CDR3 is CASSLTGTSAREQYF. In nucleotides, the CDR3 is TGTGCCAGCAGCTTAACCGGGACTAGCGCCCGCGAGCAGTACTTC.

The chain recombines TRBV4-3 with TRBJ1-2; no reliable D call. The CDR3 spans 17 residues. Trimming shortened V by 0 bases and J by 0 bases, and 14 bases separated the two germline ends. The germline V gene has CDR1 LGHNA and CDR2 YSLEER. This CDR3 reads CASSQEIRLGANYGYTF. The DNA for the CDR3 is TGCGCCAGCAGCCAAGAAATCCGGCTCGGAGCTAACTATGGCTACACCTTC.

This clone was observed once. This chain joins TRBV7-2 and TRBJ2-3, with a weak D call TRBD2 (5 bases). Trimming took 6 bases from V and 2 from J, leaving 9 bases between them. CDR3 length: 13 residues. Germline V lookup: CDR1 SGHTA, CDR2 FQGNSA. The DNA for the CDR3 is TGTGCCAGCAGTCAGCGGATCACAGATACGCAGTATTTT. It codes for CASSQRITDTQYF.

The DNA for the CDR3 is TGTGCCAGCAGCTTAACCCAGGGGTATGGTGGCTACACCTTC. Encoded protein: CASSLTQGYGGYTF. The genes are TRBV11-2 and TRBJ1-2; a weak D match, TRBD1 (6 bases). The CDR3 spans 14 residues. V lost 2 bases and J 7 bases, leaving 14 bases between the germline ends. CDR1 SGHAT and CDR2 FQNNGV come from the germline V gene.

This clone has just a few counts. The genes are TRBV2 and TRBJ2-6, with 7 bases identical to TRBD1. J lost 2 bases, V lost 8 bases, and 3 bases had no gene match. Germline CDR1 and CDR2: SNHLY and FYNNEI. The CDR3 extends over 14 amino acids. The CDR3 loop is CASGDRAGANVLTF. The CDR3 nucleotides are TGTGCCAGCGGAGACAGGGCTGGGGCCAACGTCCTGACTTTC.

This clone was seen just once. This chain connects TRBV27 to TRBJ1-1, with a tentative D call TRBD1 (6 bases). There are 14 residues in the CDR3. CDR1 is MNHEY and CDR2 is SMNVEV in the germline V gene (reference sequence). V shed 2 bases and J shed 1 base, with 8 bases lying between them. DNA of the CDR3: TGTGCCAGCAGTTTAGGGGGCGGGAACACTGAAGCTTTCTTT. This sequence encodes CASSLGGGNTEAFF.

The chain is built from TRBV6-6 and TRBJ1-1; 9 positions agree with TRBD1. Losses at the gene ends were 10 bases for V and 5 bases for J; bases not matched to a gene: 5. Germline-derived CDR1 and CDR2 are MNHNY and SVGAGI (reference sequence). The CDR3 contains 12 residues. The CDR3: CATTGGPTEAFF. The CDR3 DNA sequence: TGTGCCACCACAGGGGGCCCAACTGAAGCTTTCTTT.

This sequence joins TRBV5-1 and TRBJ1-1; weak D call: TRBD1 (6 bases). The germline V gene encodes CDR1 SGHRS and CDR2 YFSETQ. This CDR3 region has 15 residues. V gave up 5 bases and J gave up 5 bases, with 19 bases separating them. In nucleotides, the CDR3 is TGCGCCAGCAGACCAAGGGAACAGGGCGCAACTGAAGCTTTCTTT. Its translation is CASRPREQGATEAFF.

The chain is built from TRBV5-1 and TRBJ2-3, with 8 nucleotides matching TRBD1. CDR1 is SGHRS and CDR2 is YFSETQ in the germline V gene. The J segment lost 4 bases and the V segment lost 4 bases, leaving 5 bases of the junction unmatched. The length of the CDR3 is 14 residues. The CDR3 bases are TGCGCCAGCAGCCCAATGACAGGGGCAGATACGCAGTATTTT. This codes for CASSPMTGADTQYF.

In this sample, this clone turned up a few times. V is TRBV30 and J is TRBJ2-5; 15 bases align to TRBD2. Trimming removed 1 base from V and 5 bases from J; junction bases left unmatched: 2. CDR1 and CDR2 from the germline V gene are GTSNPN and SVGIG (reference sequence). The CDR3 spans 15 residues. CDR3 DNA sequence: TGTGCCTGGAGTGGGACTAGCGGGGGGGCTGAGACCCAGTACTTC. Its protein product is CAWSGTSGGAETQYF.

This clone was seen a handful of times. The missing conserved phenylalanine or tryptophan at the end of this CDR3 makes a read error likely. V and J are TRBV10-2 and TRBJ1-1; 8 bases are shared with TRBD1. Trimming removed 5 bases from V and 2 bases from J; junction bases left unmatched: 13. Per germline, CDR1 WSHSY and CDR2 SAAADI. This CDR3 is 17 amino acids long. CDR3 nucleotides: TGCGCCAGCAGTCGTCGACAGGGGAGGATAAAAAACACTGAAGCTTTCGTT. Translated: CASSRRQGRIKNTEAFV.

This clone appeared a single time. As DNA, the CDR3 is TGCGCCAGCAGCTCCCTCAGGGGATTAAACACTGAAGCTTTCTTT. It codes for CASSSLRGLNTEAFF. This chain uses TRBV5-1 with TRBJ1-1; tentatively, D is TRBD1 (6 bases). This CDR3 is built from 15 residues. The V gene lost 3 bases and the J gene lost 2 bases, with 14 bases spanning the gap. CDR1 and CDR2 (germline): SGHRS, YFSETQ. Full variable domain (missing parts from reference TRBV5-1 and TRBJ1-1): KAGVTQTPRYLIKTRGQQVTLSCSPISGHRSVSWYQQTPGQGLQFLFEYFSETQRNKGNFPGRFSGRQFSNSRSEMNVSTLELGDSALYLCASSSLRGLNTEAFFGQGTRLTVV.